Below are 21 T cell receptor beta chains sequenced from a single sample in a study of human T cells and chemical hapten exposure. Time point here: patch test 1, 2 weeks after DPC sensitization. Treatment described: therapeutic diphenylcyclopropenone sensitization with weekly scalp DPC. TCRdb independently ran MiXCR on the RACE reads; one entry per CDR3 protein. The sample contains about 120,000 distinct CDR3 sequences, approximately 14% of which appear only once. Source: whole blood, taken in connection with sensitization to the hapten diphenylcyclopropenone (DPC). These receptors were obtained from a man aged 18 to 30 with alopecia areata. Some clones in this sample may be carry-over from other donors' samples.

V gene TRBV6-2 or TRBV6-3 combines with J gene TRBJ2-1, with a possible D match to TRBD2 (5 bases). V lost 6 bases and J 6 bases, leaving 15 bases between the germline ends. Per germline, CDR1 MNHEY and CDR2 SVGEGT. The CDR3 consists of 14 residues. The CDR3, as DNA: TGTGCCAGCAGCCCAACTTCGAGGGTCAATGAGCAGTTCTTC. Amino acids: CASSPTSRVNEQFF.

This chain uses TRBV12-3 or TRBV12-4 with TRBJ1-6; the D gene is possibly TRBD1 (5 bases). The CDR3 length is 13 residues. V gave up 7 bases and J gave up 7 bases, with 11 bases separating them. This chain's CDR3 is CASTPQGNSPLHF. The CDR3 nucleotides are TGTGCCAGCACCCCCCAGGGCAATTCACCCCTCCACTTT.

The chain uses TRBV5-4 and TRBJ2-2; perhaps TRBD1 as D (5 bases). V was trimmed by 3 bases and J by 4 bases, leaving 16 bases between them. Germline V gene sequence: CDR1 SGHNT, CDR2 YYREEE (reference sequence). This CDR3 is built from 16 residues. CDR3 nucleotide sequence: TGTGCCAGCAGCTCGCCAGGGATATTACTCACCGGGGAGCTGTTTTTT. Amino acids: CASSSPGILLTGELFF.

This clonotype was detected only a few times. The chain couples TRBV7-9 to TRBJ1-1, with D possibly being TRBD1 (5 bases). The CDR3 contains 14 residues. Trimming removed 3 bases from V and 10 bases from J, with 18 bases in between. Germline CDR1 SEHNR, CDR2 FQNEAQ (reference sequence). DNA for the CDR3: TGTGCCAGCAGCTTGCCCGGGGCCGTTGGGGGAGCTTTCTTT. It codes for CASSLPGAVGGAFF.

The chain employs TRBV7-2 and TRBJ2-2, with 12 bases that match TRBD2. With V trimmed by 7 bases and J by 3 bases, 6 bases remained unmatched. This CDR3 is built from 16 residues. Per germline, CDR1 SGHTA and CDR2 FQGNSA. DNA for the CDR3: TGTGCCAGCACCCCTAGCGGGGGGGCCTACACCGGGGAGCTGTTTTTT. Residues: CASTPSGGAYTGELFF.

This clonotype was observed a handful of times. The chain couples TRBV6-2 or TRBV6-3 to TRBJ2-5; TRBD1 agrees at 7 bases. The V gene's germline CDR1 is MNHEY and CDR2 SVGEGT. The CDR3 extends over 15 amino acids. V lost 1 base and J lost 2; bases outside the gene matches: 4. CDR3 sequence reads: CASSYFGRGQETQYF. In DNA, the CDR3 is TGTGCCAGCAGTTACTTTGGCAGGGGGCAAGAGACCCAGTACTTC.

This chain connects TRBV7-7 to TRBJ2-5, with D perhaps assigned TRBD1 or TRBD2 (6 bases each). The CDR3 is made up of 15 amino acids. V was trimmed by 4 bases and J by 5 bases, leaving 17 bases between them. Germline CDR1 is SSHAT and CDR2 is FNYEAQ (reference sequence). CDR3 nucleotides: TGTGCCAGCAGCTCAAGGGGGACTGGAGAGGAGACCCAGTACTTC. Translated, it gives CASSSRGTGEETQYF.

There are a few counts of this clonotype. The V call is TRBV5-1, the J call TRBJ1-1; perhaps TRBD1 as D (5 bases). Trimming removed 2 bases at V and 0 bases at J, with 14 bases between. This CDR3 is 16 amino acids long. Looked up from germline, CDR1 is SGHRS and CDR2 is YFSETQ. CDR3 DNA: TGCGCCAGCAGCTTAGGCGACAGTGGTATGAACACTGAAGCTTTCTTT. Translating gives CASSLGDSGMNTEAFF.

The genes are TRBV5-1 and TRBJ1-2, with D hard to call. V gave up 3 bases and J gave up 7 bases, with 7 bases separating them. Germline values: CDR1 SGHRS, CDR2 YFSETQ. This CDR3 is 11 amino acids long. The CDR3 loop is CASSSSSGYTF. Written as DNA, the CDR3 is TGCGCCAGCAGCTCAAGCTCTGGCTACACCTTC. Full variable domain (remainder filled in from reference TRBV5-1 and TRBJ1-2): KAGVTQTPRYLIKTRGQQVTLSCSPISGHRSVSWYQQTPGQGLQFLFEYFSETQRNKGNFPGRFSGRQFSNSRSEMNVSTLELGDSALYLCASSSSSGYTFGSGTRLTVV.

The genes are TRBV6-4 and TRBJ2-3; D may correspond to TRBD1 or TRBD2 (5 bases each). From germline, CDR1 is MRHNA and CDR2 SNTAGT. The CDR3 is made up of 15 amino acids. V lost 0 bases and J lost 5, with 12 bases in between. Written as DNA, the CDR3 is TGTGCCAGCAGTGACTCGTGGGGGATTGGAGATACGCAGTATTTT. Its protein is CASSDSWGIGDTQYF.

The chain links TRBV20-1 to TRBJ2-6, with 8 bases aligning to TRBD1. The germline CDR1 and CDR2 sequences are DFQATT and SNEGSKA (reference sequence). The CDR3 runs 16 residues. V trimming: 6 bases; J trimming: 0 bases; junction bases outside the gene matches: 7. CDR3 amino acids: CSARQGANSGANVLTF. The CDR3 nucleotides read TGCAGTGCGAGGCAGGGGGCGAACTCTGGGGCCAACGTCCTGACTTTC.

This clonotype was found many times. The chain links TRBV6-4 to TRBJ2-6, with no clear D. Per the germline V gene, CDR1 is MRHNA and CDR2 is SNTAGT. CDR3 size: 14 residues. The germline V and J ends were trimmed by 3 bases and 4 bases, with 7 bases remaining between them. Here the CDR3 DNA reads TGTGCCAGCAGTGAAGCGTCGGGGGCCAACGTCCTGACTTTC. Translation gives CASSEASGANVLTF.

This clonotype was seen a handful of times. This chain connects TRBV9 to TRBJ2-5; 8 bases match TRBD2. Per germline, CDR1 SGDLS and CDR2 YYNGEE. CDR3 length equals 15 residues. V shed 0 bases and J 0 bases; nucleotides not matched to a gene: 1. CDR3 amino acids: CASSVGSGNQETQYF. Here the CDR3 DNA reads TGTGCCAGCAGCGTAGGTAGCGGGAACCAAGAGACCCAGTACTTC.

The sample holds a few counts of this clonotype. This chain links TRBV29-1 with TRBJ1-6; D gene ambiguous. The V gene's germline CDR1 is SQVTM and CDR2 ANQGSEA. CDR3 size: 13 residues. Trimming left V 4 bases short and J 5 bases short, with 9 bases between. The CDR3 is CSVGQANNSPLHF. As DNA, the CDR3 is TGCAGCGTTGGGCAGGCAAATAATTCACCCCTCCACTTT.

This clonotype has a handful of counts. V gene TRBV11-2 combines with J gene TRBJ2-7; TRBD1 aligns across 11 bases. Germline V gene lookup returns CDR1 SGHAT and CDR2 FQNNGV. The length of the CDR3 is 19 residues. With 5 bases clipped from V and 2 bases from J, the junction kept 17 bases outside the gene matches. The CDR3 region has the DNA TGTGCCAGCAGCGAAGCGTTTGGGGACAGGGGGGGCCCCACCTACGAGCAGTACTTC. Its translation: CASSEAFGDRGGPTYEQYF.

Points on this clonotype: At one end, the junction sequence differs from germline, possibly due to a read error. V gene TRBV24-1 combines with J gene TRBJ1-5; no clear D. The germline CDR1 and CDR2 sequences are KGHDR and SFDVKD. The CDR3 runs 15 residues. The CDR3 spells CATSGSSFSNQLQHF. For the CDR3, the DNA is TGTGCCACCAGTGGTTCCAGCTTTAGCAATCAGCTCCAGCATTTT.

A few counts support this clonotype. The V call is TRBV25-1, the J call TRBJ2-7; no clear D. The V gene's germline CDR1 is MGHDK and CDR2 SYGVNS. Trimming pared 1 base from V and 3 bases from J, leaving 7 bases between. This CDR3 is 13 amino acids long. CDR3 in amino acids: CASSELCGYEQYV. CDR3 sequence (DNA): TGTGCCAGCAGTGAATTATGCGGCTACGAGCAGTACGTC.

This clonotype was recorded a few times. This sequence joins TRBV29-1 and TRBJ2-3; D ambiguous. Per germline, CDR1 SQVTM and CDR2 ANQGSEA. The ends were cut back, 0 bases at V and 8 bases at J, with 0 bases in the middle. The CDR3 consists of 9 residues. CDR3 nucleotide sequence: TGCAGCGTTGAAGATACGCAGTATTTT. Its translation is CSVEDTQYF.

The rearrangement links TRBV6-1 to TRBJ2-7, with D tentatively TRBD1 (5 bases). The CDR3 is made up of 14 amino acids. CDR1 is MNHNS, CDR2 SASEGT, per germline. The ends were cut back, 3 bases at V and 3 bases at J, with 12 bases in the middle. CDR3 nucleotide sequence: TGTGCCAGCAGTGACATATCGACAGTCTACGAGCAGTACGTC. It yields the protein CASSDISTVYEQYV.

V gene TRBV6-2 or TRBV6-3 combines with J gene TRBJ1-5, with D perhaps matching TRBD1 (5 bases). V gave up 2 bases and J gave up 4 bases, with 15 bases separating them. The CDR3 totals 16 residues. The germline V gene has CDR1 MNHEY and CDR2 SVGEGT. CDR3 protein: CASSYAVSGQNQPQHF. The CDR3 nucleotides read TGTGCCAGCAGTTACGCGGTGTCAGGGCAGAATCAGCCCCAGCATTTT.

V is TRBV6-2 or TRBV6-3 and J is TRBJ2-7; the D gene is possibly TRBD2 (5 bases). The CDR3 contains 13 residues. V dropped 2 bases and J dropped 5 bases, with 10 bases sitting between them. Germline loops: CDR1 MNHEY, CDR2 SVGEGT. The CDR3 sequence is CASSYEGRHEQYF. CDR3 nucleotide sequence: TGTGCCAGCAGTTACGAGGGCCGTCACGAGCAGTACTTC.